This T cell receptor beta chain is drawn from a study of cytomegalovirus exposure and HLA in healthy donors. A multiplex PCR was run with 60 Vbeta primers and 13 Jbeta primers. Using immunoSEQ multiplex PCR, the repertoire was profiled, and TCRdb retains in-frame clones only, with some absent. Of 85,000 to 100,000 clones listed, 60% to 85% are singletons. CDR1 is SEHNR, CDR2 FQNEAQ, per germline (reference sequence). With 5 bases clipped from V and 8 bases from J, the junction kept 8 bases outside the gene matches. The CDR3 covers 14 residues. As regards this clone: The target antigen is unknown.

Study outcomes and limitations: A later analysis associated under 20,000 TCR beta sequences with HLA alleles at a 0.05 false discovery rate.

Sequenced material: PBMCs. The receptor was derived from a man aged 55 to 70 in good health and CMV-seropositive. V usage is TRBV7-9 and J usage is TRBJ1-2; 10 bases map to TRBD1. CDR3 bases: TGTGCCAGCAGCGGAGGACAGGGGGACAAGGGCTACACCTTC. This sequence encodes CASSGGQGDKGYTF.